The 3 T cell receptor beta chains listed next were all sequenced from one sample in a study of control samples from healthy donors and cancer patients. Sequencing used immunoSEQ multiplex PCR; TCRdb keeps in-frame clones, though not all of them. Among 150,000 to 200,000 clones listed, 96% were seen once. Sequencing was carried out using blood. The receptors stem from a woman aged 25-40 years in good health.

The chain recombines TRBV19 with TRBJ1-4, with D hard to call. Trimming took off 4 bases at V and 0 bases at J, with 15 bases between the two ends. CDR1 and CDR2 from the germline V gene are LNHDA and SQIVND (reference sequence). CDR3 length equals 17 residues. The CDR3 DNA reads TGTGCCAGTAGTACCCTTTTCGGGTCCCCAACTAATGAAAAACTGTTTTTT. It specifies CASSTLFGSPTNEKLFF.

The chain recombines TRBV7-6 with TRBJ1-1; D is uncertain. V was pared by 3 bases and J by 1 base, with 6 bases between. Germline values: CDR1 SGHVS, CDR2 FNYEAQ. This CDR3 region has 13 residues. CDR3 loop: CASSFAENTEAFF. For the CDR3, the DNA is TGTGCCAGCAGCTTTGCTGAGAACACTGAAGCTTTCTTT.

The gene calls are TRBV30 and TRBJ1-6; D perhaps matches TRBD1 (6 bases). CDR1 and CDR2 from the germline V gene are GTSNPN and SVGIG (reference sequence). V lost 2 bases and J lost 6, with 8 bases in between. CDR3 length equals 13 residues. The CDR3 coding sequence is TGTGCCTGGAGTACGGACAGTAATTCACCCCTCCACTTT. It encodes CAWSTDSNSPLHF.